This passage covers 22 T cell receptor beta chains from one sample sequenced in a study of beta chain features in type 1 diabetes. Expressed TCRB transcripts were sequenced, since all the RNA that had been isolated was reverse transcribed. The table came from immunoSEQ multiplex PCR; TCRdb's copy has only in-frame clones and leaves some out. The sample has 900,000 or so clones; 17% are singletons. Sequenced material: naive CD4+ T cells from blood. These receptors all stem from a woman younger than 35 in good health.

This sequence joins TRBV5-6 and TRBJ2-5; 10 bases map to TRBD2. CDR1 SGHDT and CDR2 YYEEEE come from the germline V gene. Germline trimming cut 0 bases from V and 4 bases from J; bases unmatched to any gene: 9. The CDR3 runs 17 residues. The CDR3 sequence: CASSLAFLAGVRETQYF. The CDR3 nucleotides are TGTGCCAGCAGCTTGGCCTTCCTAGCGGGAGTACGAGAGACCCAGTACTTC.

This clone came up a few times. The chain couples TRBV7-8 to TRBJ2-1; the D is unclear. Trimming took 1 base from V and 4 from J, leaving 5 bases between them. CDR1 is SGHVS and CDR2 is FQNEAQ in the germline V gene. This CDR3 spans 13 amino acids. CDR3 protein: CASSLELYNEQFF. In DNA form, the CDR3 reads TGTGCCAGCAGCTTAGAGTTGTACAATGAGCAGTTCTTC.

The V gene is TRBV4-1, the J gene TRBJ1-1, with D possibly TRBD1 on 5 matching bases. Deletions cut 3 bases from V and 0 bases from J, with 11 bases between. The CDR3 has 15 residues. From germline, CDR1 is MGHRA and CDR2 YSYEKL. The DNA for the CDR3 is TGCGCCAGCAGCCAGTCAGGGACCTTGAACACTGAAGCTTTCTTT. This gives the protein CASSQSGTLNTEAFF.

The chain employs TRBV19 and TRBJ2-7, with D possibly being TRBD1 (6 bases). With 5 bases removed from V and 3 bases from J, the gap between germline ends came to 14 bases. The CDR3 totals 14 residues. Germline V gene lookup returns CDR1 LNHDA and CDR2 SQIVND (reference sequence). This CDR3 is CASSEGQSFYEQYF. The CDR3 DNA is TGTGCCAGTAGTGAAGGACAGTCCTTCTACGAGCAGTACTTC.

This clone was seen only a few times. This sequence joins TRBV7-2 and TRBJ2-3, with TRBD2 identical over 9 bases. The CDR3 runs to 14 residues. The V and J ends lost 1 base and 8 bases, in that order; junction bases with no gene match: 4. Germline CDR1 SGHTA, CDR2 FQGNSA. The CDR3 nucleotides read TGTGCCAGCAGCTTAGGTAGTAGCGGGAGTACGCAGTATTTT. Translation gives CASSLGSSGSTQYF.

This clone was seen a few times. The rearrangement uses TRBV28 and TRBJ2-5, with D possibly matching TRBD2 (6 bases). The CDR3 is made up of 13 amino acids. Germline V CDR1 and CDR2: MDHEN, SYDVKM. V lost 6 bases and J lost 6, with 14 bases in between. The CDR3, as DNA: TGTGCCAGCAGCCTGCTAGCGCCGCAGACCCAGTACTTC. Its translation is CASSLLAPQTQYF.

The chain is built from TRBV15 and TRBJ2-7, with no clear D. CDR1 LNHNV and CDR2 YYDKDF come from the germline V gene (reference sequence). The V end lost 0 bases, the J end lost 0 bases, and 9 bases lay between the germline ends. The CDR3 consists of 15 residues. The CDR3 DNA is TGTGCCACCAGCAGAGATAACACCCACTCCTACGAGCAGTACTTC. Its translation is CATSRDNTHSYEQYF.

This clone was seen only a few times. CDR3 bases: TGTGCCAGCAGGGGGCTCGGAAATGAGCAGTTCTTC. This translates into CASRGLGNEQFF. The chain combines TRBV2 with TRBJ2-1; tentative D call: TRBD1 (5 bases). The CDR3 is made up of 12 amino acids. Germline V gene data show CDR1 as SNHLY and CDR2 as FYNNEI. Trimming took off 6 bases at V and 7 bases at J, with 10 bases between the two ends. Combining the CDR3 with reference TRBV2 and TRBJ2-1 gives the whole variable domain EPEVTQTPSHQVTQMGQEVILRCVPISNHLYFYWYRQILGQKVEFLVSFYNNEISEKSEIFDDQFSVERPDGSNFTLKIRSTKLEDSAMYFCASRGLGNEQFFGPGTRLTVL.

The chain combines TRBV9 with TRBJ2-5; 9 nucleotides line up with TRBD1. With V trimmed by 3 bases and J by 5 bases, 5 bases remained unmatched. This CDR3 comprises 14 residues. CDR1 is SGDLS, CDR2 YYNGEE, per germline. CDR3 protein: CASSEGQGGETQYF. The CDR3 nucleotides are TGTGCCAGCAGCGAGGGACAGGGCGGGGAGACCCAGTACTTC.

The chain is built from TRBV11-2 and TRBJ2-6; TRBD1 aligns across 10 bases. Germline CDR1 and CDR2: SGHAT and FQNNGV. Trimming removed 2 bases from V and 0 bases from J; junction bases left unmatched: 4. This CDR3 comprises 18 residues. CDR3 amino acids: CASSLLDRGSSGANVLTF. The CDR3 nucleotides read TGTGCCAGCAGCTTATTGGACAGGGGGAGCTCTGGGGCCAACGTCCTGACTTTC.

The table lists this clone with a few counts. CDR3 nucleotide sequence: TGTGCCAGCAGCTCACGGACAGGGGGCGGAGATACGCAGTATTTT. The encoded protein is CASSSRTGGGDTQYF. The genes are TRBV5-4 and TRBJ2-3; TRBD1 matches at 11 bases. With V trimmed by 3 bases and J by 5 bases, 5 bases remained unmatched. Germline V gene lookup returns CDR1 SGHNT and CDR2 YYREEE (reference sequence). This CDR3 comprises 15 residues.

Note on this clone: This CDR3 is also generated by other DNA sequences in the sample. The chain is built from TRBV4-2 and TRBJ2-2; D uncertain. The germline V gene encodes CDR1 LGHNA and CDR2 YNFKEQ. Between the trimmed V and J ends, which lost 3 bases and 1 base, there was a span of 9 bases. This CDR3 contains 15 residues. CDR3 in amino acids: CASSQVGQNTGELFF. The CDR3 bases are TGTGCCAGCAGCCAGGTCGGCCAGAACACCGGGGAGCTGTTTTTT.

This clone occurred a few times. V gene TRBV2 combines with J gene TRBJ2-1; TRBD2 matches at 7 bases. Looked up from germline, CDR1 is SNHLY and CDR2 is FYNNEI. The CDR3 contains 14 residues. V trimming: 8 bases; J trimming: 1 base; junction bases outside the gene matches: 5. This chain's CDR3 is CASRPSGSYNEQFF. For the CDR3, the DNA is TGTGCCAGCCGGCCTAGCGGATCCTACAATGAGCAGTTCTTC.

The CDR3 sequence is CASSRQGKPSTDTQYF. CDR3 sequence (DNA): TGTGCCAGCAGCAGACAGGGGAAACCTAGCACAGATACGCAGTATTTT. This sequence joins TRBV7-2 and TRBJ2-3, with 8 nucleotides matching TRBD1. The germline V gene encodes CDR1 SGHTA and CDR2 FQGNSA. The V gene end was trimmed by 5 bases and the J gene end by 0 bases; junction bases not matched to a gene: 7. The CDR3 is 16 residues long.

This clone was seen more than once but under ten times. Other DNA sequences in this sample translate to the same CDR3. V and J are TRBV5-1 and TRBJ2-3; 12 nucleotides align to TRBD2. The germline CDR1 and CDR2 sequences are SGHRS and YFSETQ. The CDR3 has 16 amino acids. Trimming at V came to 5 bases and at J to 0 bases, leaving 4 bases not matched to a gene. The CDR3 sequence: CASSLGTSGSTDTQYF. The CDR3 DNA reads TGCGCCAGCAGTCTGGGGACTAGCGGGAGCACAGATACGCAGTATTTT.

The chain recombines TRBV11-2 with TRBJ2-2; 9 bases align to TRBD2. The germline gives CDR1 SGHAT, CDR2 FQNNGV. CDR3 length: 16 amino acids. J gave up 6 bases and V 6 bases, and 11 bases lay outside the gene matches. The CDR3: CASRRGSGSWSGELFF. Written as DNA, the CDR3 is TGTGCCAGCAGACGCGGTAGCGGGAGTTGGTCCGGGGAGCTGTTTTTT.

The genes are TRBV28 and TRBJ2-2; TRBD2 might be the D (5 bases). CDR3 size: 18 residues. Trimming removed 6 bases at V and 6 bases at J, with 26 bases between. The germline gives CDR1 MDHEN, CDR2 SYDVKM. The CDR3 reads CASRGVGTGPRISGELFF. The CDR3 DNA reads TGTGCCAGCAGGGGAGTGGGAACCGGGCCGCGAATTTCCGGGGAGCTGTTTTTT.

In this sample, this clone turned up a few times. The chain employs TRBV18 and TRBJ2-1; possibly TRBD1 for D (6 bases). The CDR3 spans 17 residues. CDR1 is KGHSH, CDR2 LQKENI, per germline. V was trimmed by 6 bases and J by 1 base, leaving 19 bases between them. CDR3 bases: TGTGCCAGCTCTCCCAGTGAGGACGGGACATCCTACAATGAGCAGTTCTTC. Translated, it gives CASSPSEDGTSYNEQFF.

The V and J genes are TRBV7-9 and TRBJ2-3, with D uncertain. Germline values: CDR1 SEHNR, CDR2 FQNEAQ (reference sequence). The CDR3 has 15 residues. Trimming shortened V by 2 bases and J by 0 bases, and 9 bases separated the two germline ends. The CDR3 protein is CASSLFGTSTDTQYF. CDR3 coding DNA: TGTGCCAGCAGCTTATTCGGCACTAGCACAGATACGCAGTATTTT.

This clone was observed a few times. This CDR3 is CASSSSSRWQQFF. In nucleotides, the CDR3 is TGTGCCAGCAGTTCTTCCTCGCGGTGGCAGCAGTTCTTC. The rearrangement links TRBV2 to TRBJ2-1, with D uncertain. The CDR3 length is 13 residues. Germline CDR1 SNHLY, CDR2 FYNNEI. V was cut by 5 bases and J by 11 bases, with 16 bases left in between.

This clone was detected only a few times. The CDR3 bases are TGTGCCAGCAGCTTTGTTTGGCGGAGTAGCTCCTACAATGAGCAGTTCTTC. It translates to CASSFVWRSSSYNEQFF. This chain joins TRBV7-2 and TRBJ2-1; D gene uncertain. Trimming took off 3 bases at V and 0 bases at J, with 15 bases between the two ends. CDR1 is SGHTA and CDR2 is FQGNSA in the germline V gene. The CDR3 runs 17 residues.

This clone has only a few counts. The chain couples TRBV4-3 to TRBJ2-3; D remains ambiguous. The CDR3 has 13 residues. The ends were cut back, 0 bases at V and 4 bases at J, with 5 bases in the middle. CDR1 and CDR2 from the germline V gene are LGHNA and YSLEER. This CDR3 is CASSQDLADTQYF. CDR3 nucleotides: TGCGCCAGCAGCCAAGATCTGGCAGATACGCAGTATTTT.